Below are 15 T cell receptor beta chains sequenced from a single sample in a study of regulatory T cells in long-lasting Graves disease. HTBI primers from iRepertoire and Arm-PCR of CDR3 regions yielded the TCR beta libraries. TCRdb processed the multiplex PCR reads anew with MiXCR; each CDR3 protein has one entry. The data contain hundreds of thousands of distinct CDR3 sequences, 15% of them seen just once; the ten biggest clones take up about 24%. This sample's time point: newly diagnosed GD, antithyroid drugs for less than 3 months. Preparation of the TCR library used RNA extracted from PBMCs. Sample: peripheral blood mononuclear cells (PBMCs), taken at new diagnosis, from a patient treated with antithyroid drugs. The receptor set was obtained from a female donor with Graves disease.

The chain is built from TRBV4-1 and TRBJ2-3; 11 positions match TRBD2. The CDR3 sequence is 18 residues long. The trim removed 4 bases at V and 2 bases at J, leaving 11 bases unmatched. CDR1 and CDR2 from the germline V gene are MGHRA and YSYEKL. The CDR3 DNA is TGCGCCAGCAGCCCCCTGGCTAGCGGGGGGCCCGTCACAGATACGCAGTATTTT. The encoded protein is CASSPLASGGPVTDTQYF.

In its sample, this clonotype was seen a few times. The chain has TRBV12-3 or TRBV12-4 and TRBJ2-7; 11 nucleotides align to TRBD1. The CDR3 is 18 amino acids. V trimming: 1 base; J trimming: 2 bases; junction bases outside the gene matches: 10. The DNA for the CDR3 is TGTGCCAGCAGTTTAGGGCTGGAACCGGGACAGGGGGCCTACGAGCAGTACTTC. Translation: CASSLGLEPGQGAYEQYF.

This clonotype has only a few counts. This chain connects TRBV28 to TRBJ1-5, with a weak D call TRBD1 (5 bases). The V end was cut by 5 bases, the J end by 8 bases, with 13 bases between. The CDR3 runs to 13 residues. CDR1 and CDR2 from the germline V gene are MDHEN and SYDVKM. The CDR3 sequence: CASSNNKGKPQHF. The CDR3 bases are TGTGCCAGCAGTAATAACAAGGGGAAGCCCCAGCATTTT.

This clonotype was observed at least ten times. The chain is built from TRBV27 and TRBJ2-5, with a possible D match to TRBD1 (5 bases). This CDR3 has 14 residues. Germline V gene sequence: CDR1 MNHEY, CDR2 SMNVEV (reference sequence). Between the trimmed V and J ends, which lost 6 bases and 2 bases, there was a span of 13 bases. CDR3 in DNA: TGTGCCAGCAGCAGAAACGACAGACAAGAGACCCAGTACTTC. Translating gives CASSRNDRQETQYF.

This clonotype has ten or more counts. The chain has TRBV6-5 and TRBJ1-1; D is unclear. Trimming removed 0 bases from V and 0 bases from J, with 8 bases in between. CDR1 MNHEY and CDR2 SVGAGI come from the germline V gene. The CDR3 covers 15 residues. The CDR3: CASSYSGEMNTEAFF. In DNA form, the CDR3 reads TGTGCCAGCAGTTACTCCGGGGAGATGAACACTGAAGCTTTCTTT.

Only a few counts were recorded for this clonotype. The genes are TRBV4-2 and TRBJ2-2, with 8 bases aligning to TRBD2. With V trimmed by 4 bases and J by 1 base, 8 bases remained unmatched. Germline lookup yields CDR1 LGHNA and CDR2 YNFKEQ. The CDR3 is made up of 17 amino acids. CDR3: CASSPTSSGWNTGELFF. The CDR3 DNA follows: TGTGCCAGCAGCCCGACTTCTAGCGGGTGGAACACCGGGGAGCTGTTTTTT.

This clonotype appeared many times. This sequence joins TRBV5-4 and TRBJ2-5; D may be TRBD2 (5 bases). The CDR3 consists of 15 residues. V was trimmed by 0 bases and J by 5 bases, leaving 14 bases between them. CDR1 is SGHNT, CDR2 YYREEE, per germline (reference sequence). The CDR3 here is CASSLAGSRRETQYF. The CDR3 region has the DNA TGTGCCAGCAGCTTGGCTGGGAGCCGTAGGGAGACCCAGTACTTC.

This clonotype was observed a few times. The chain uses TRBV6-2 or TRBV6-3 and TRBJ1-5; D is uncertain. Germline V gives CDR1 MNHEY, CDR2 SVGEGT. This CDR3 has 13 amino acids. The V end was cut by 2 bases, the J end by 4 bases, with 6 bases between. The CDR3: CASSYDPNQPQHF. DNA for the CDR3: TGTGCCAGCAGTTACGACCCGAATCAGCCCCAGCATTTT.

Ten or more counts support this clonotype. V gene TRBV5-1 combines with J gene TRBJ1-4; TRBD1 matches 9 bases. Germline V gives CDR1 SGHRS, CDR2 YFSETQ. V lost 4 bases to trimming and J lost 3 bases; unmatched junction nucleotides: 10. The CDR3 length is 17 residues. Written as DNA, the CDR3 is TGCGCCAGCAGCCGGGGACAGGGACAACGATCTAATGAAAAACTGTTTTTT. Translated, it gives CASSRGQGQRSNEKLFF.

This clonotype has more than one count but fewer than ten. One end of the junction is discordant with germline, which a read error may explain. This rearrangement joins TRBV6-1 to TRBJ1-3; D call uncertain. The CDR3 runs to 15 residues. The germline V gene encodes CDR1 MNHNS and CDR2 SASEGT. CDR3 residues: CACSIRRGTGNTIYF. CDR3 in DNA: TGTGCCTGCAGCATCCGTCGGGGAACTGGAAACACCATATATTTT.

The CDR3 loop reads CASSTRTGDSKETQYF. CDR3 nucleotides: TGCGCCAGCAGCACCAGGACAGGGGACTCGAAAGAGACCCAGTACTTC. The rearrangement uses TRBV5-1 and TRBJ2-5; 9 bases match TRBD1. The germline V gene encodes CDR1 SGHRS and CDR2 YFSETQ. V lost 4 bases to trimming and J lost 3 bases; unmatched junction nucleotides: 10. This CDR3 region has 16 residues. Variable domain in full (rest from reference TRBV5-1 and TRBJ2-5): KAGVTQTPRYLIKTRGQQVTLSCSPISGHRSVSWYQQTPGQGLQFLFEYFSETQRNKGNFPGRFSGRQFSNSRSEMNVSTLELGDSALYLCASSTRTGDSKETQYFGPGTRLLVL.

This clonotype was seen many times. V gene TRBV2 combines with J gene TRBJ2-1; no clear D gene. Germline assignment: CDR1 SNHLY and CDR2 FYNNEI. The CDR3 consists of 11 residues. Trimming cost V 7 bases and J 6 bases, with 7 bases left between them. CDR3 coding DNA: TGTGCCAGCATGTGGAGCAATGAGCAGTTCTTC. Protein: CASMWSNEQFF.

The V call is TRBV29-1, the J call TRBJ1-1; no reliable D call. The CDR3 contains 10 residues. Trimming pared 7 bases from V and 4 bases from J, leaving 7 bases between. Per the germline V gene, CDR1 is SQVTM and CDR2 is ANQGSEA. The CDR3 loop is CSASLTEAFF. The CDR3 DNA reads TGCAGCGCGAGTCTCACTGAAGCTTTCTTT.

This clonotype was detected many times. Written as DNA, the CDR3 is TGTGCCAGCAGCTTACGGCGGGAGGACCTCCAAGAGACCCAGTACTTC. This encodes CASSLRREDLQETQYF. V usage is TRBV7-2 and J usage is TRBJ2-5; 8 bases match TRBD2. Germline V lookup: CDR1 SGHTA, CDR2 FQGNSA. Trimming took 2 bases from V and 1 from J; bases not matched to a gene: 6. This CDR3 comprises 16 residues.

This clonotype has only a few counts. This sequence joins TRBV20-1 and TRBJ2-1, with D tentatively TRBD1 or TRBD2 (5 bases each). In germline, CDR1 is DFQATT, CDR2 SNEGSKA (reference sequence). The CDR3 has 12 residues. V was clipped by 6 bases and J by 8 bases, with 14 bases between them. The CDR3 bases are TGCAGTGCCCTGGGGGTCGACGATGAGCAGTTCTTC. Translated, it gives CSALGVDDEQFF.